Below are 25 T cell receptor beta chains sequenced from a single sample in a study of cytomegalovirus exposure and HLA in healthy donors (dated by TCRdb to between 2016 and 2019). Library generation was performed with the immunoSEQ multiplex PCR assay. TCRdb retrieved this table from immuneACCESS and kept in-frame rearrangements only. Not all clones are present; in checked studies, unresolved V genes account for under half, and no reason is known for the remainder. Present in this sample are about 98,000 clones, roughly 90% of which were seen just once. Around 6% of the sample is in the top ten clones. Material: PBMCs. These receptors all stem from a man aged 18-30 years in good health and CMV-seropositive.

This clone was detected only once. The CDR3 loop reads CASSGSSGGAWNNEQFF. CDR3 bases: TGTGCCAGCAGCGGTTCTAGCGGGGGGGCCTGGAACAATGAGCAGTTCTTC. This chain connects TRBV9 to TRBJ2-1, with 12 bases identical to TRBD2. In germline, CDR1 is SGDLS, CDR2 YYNGEE. The CDR3 contains 17 residues. V was clipped by 3 bases and J by 5 bases; unmatched bases: 9.

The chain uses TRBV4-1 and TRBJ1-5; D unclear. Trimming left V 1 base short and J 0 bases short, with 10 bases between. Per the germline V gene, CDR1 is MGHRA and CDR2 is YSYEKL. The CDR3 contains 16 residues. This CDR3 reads CASSQGGQASNQPQHF. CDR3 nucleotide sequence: TGCGCCAGCAGCCAAGGTGGTCAGGCTAGCAATCAGCCCCAGCATTTT.

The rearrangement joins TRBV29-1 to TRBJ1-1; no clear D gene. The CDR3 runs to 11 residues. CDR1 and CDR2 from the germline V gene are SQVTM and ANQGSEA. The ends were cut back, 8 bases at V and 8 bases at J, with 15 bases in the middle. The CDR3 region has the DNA TGCAGCTTTGGCGTTTTCACCGAAGCTTTCTTT. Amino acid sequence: CSFGVFTEAFF.

The CDR3 spells CASSYTGQGTDTQYF. CDR3 DNA sequence: TGTGCCAGCAGTTACACCGGACAGGGCACAGATACGCAGTATTTT. The rearrangement links TRBV6-5 to TRBJ2-3; the match to TRBD1 covers 7 bases. Unmatched junction bases numbered 3, after V lost 2 bases and J lost 1 base. Germline CDR1 reads MNHEY; CDR2 reads SVGAGI. CDR3 length: 15 amino acids.

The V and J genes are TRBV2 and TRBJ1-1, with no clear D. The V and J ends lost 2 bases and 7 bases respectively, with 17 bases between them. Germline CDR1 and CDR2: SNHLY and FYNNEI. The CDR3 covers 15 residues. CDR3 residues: CASSETNNRFVEAFF. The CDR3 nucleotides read TGTGCCAGCAGTGAAACGAATAACAGATTCGTTGAAGCTTTCTTT.

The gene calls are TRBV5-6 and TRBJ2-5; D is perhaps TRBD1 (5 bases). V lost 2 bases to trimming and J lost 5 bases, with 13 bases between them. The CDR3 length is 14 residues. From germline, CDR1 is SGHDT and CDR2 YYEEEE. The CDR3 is CASSFARYRETQYF. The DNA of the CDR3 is TGTGCCAGCAGCTTCGCAAGATACAGGGAGACCCAGTACTTC.

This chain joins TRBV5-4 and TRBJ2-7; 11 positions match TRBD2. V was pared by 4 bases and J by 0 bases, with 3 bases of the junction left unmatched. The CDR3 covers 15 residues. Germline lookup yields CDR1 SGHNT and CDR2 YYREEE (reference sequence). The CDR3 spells CASSQGLAGSYEQYF. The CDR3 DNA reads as TGTGCCAGCAGCCAAGGACTAGCGGGCTCCTACGAGCAGTACTTC.

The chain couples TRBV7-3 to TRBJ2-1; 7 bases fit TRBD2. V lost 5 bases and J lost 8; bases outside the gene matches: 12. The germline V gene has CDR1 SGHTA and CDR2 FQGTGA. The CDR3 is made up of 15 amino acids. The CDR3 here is CASSRSGVTGDEQFF. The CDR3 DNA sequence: TGTGCCAGCAGCCGGAGCGGGGTTACCGGAGATGAGCAGTTCTTC.

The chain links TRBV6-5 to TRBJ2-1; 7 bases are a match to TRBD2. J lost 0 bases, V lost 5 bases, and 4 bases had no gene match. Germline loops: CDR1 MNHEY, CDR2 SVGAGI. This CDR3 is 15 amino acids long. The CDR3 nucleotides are TGTGCCAGCAGTCTAGCGGAGAGCTCCTACAATGAGCAGTTCTTC. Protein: CASSLAESSYNEQFF.

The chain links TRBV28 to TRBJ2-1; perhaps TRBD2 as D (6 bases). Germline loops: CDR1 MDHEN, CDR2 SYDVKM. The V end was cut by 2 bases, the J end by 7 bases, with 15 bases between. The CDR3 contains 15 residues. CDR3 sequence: CASSLPGQRANEQFF. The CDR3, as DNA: TGTGCCAGCAGTTTACCCGGCCAGCGGGCAAATGAGCAGTTCTTC.

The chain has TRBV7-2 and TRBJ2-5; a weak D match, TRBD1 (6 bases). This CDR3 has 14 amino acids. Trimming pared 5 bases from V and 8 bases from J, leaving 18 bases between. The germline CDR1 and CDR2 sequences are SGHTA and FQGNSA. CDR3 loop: CASSPQPGQTTQYF. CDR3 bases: TGTGCCAGCAGCCCACAGCCGGGACAAACAACCCAGTACTTC.

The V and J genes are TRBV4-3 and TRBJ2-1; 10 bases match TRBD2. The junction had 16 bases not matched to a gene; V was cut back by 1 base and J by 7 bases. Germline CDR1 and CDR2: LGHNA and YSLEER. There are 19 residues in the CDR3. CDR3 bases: TGCGCCAGCAGCCAAGGGTACGGACTAGCGGCTAGTCACGGGAATGAGCAGTTCTTC. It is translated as CASSQGYGLAASHGNEQFF.

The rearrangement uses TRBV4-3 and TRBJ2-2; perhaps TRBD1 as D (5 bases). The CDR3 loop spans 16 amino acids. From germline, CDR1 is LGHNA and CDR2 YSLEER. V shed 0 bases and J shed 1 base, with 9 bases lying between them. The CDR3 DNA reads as TGCGCCAGCAGCCAAGATGGGGCCGGGAACACCGGGGAGCTGTTTTTT. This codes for CASSQDGAGNTGELFF.

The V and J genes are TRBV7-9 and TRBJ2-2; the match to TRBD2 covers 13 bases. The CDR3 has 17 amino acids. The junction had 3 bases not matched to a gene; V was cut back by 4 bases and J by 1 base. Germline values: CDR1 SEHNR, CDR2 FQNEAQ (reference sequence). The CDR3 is CASSSGTSGMNTGELFF. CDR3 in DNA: TGTGCCAGCAGCTCCGGGACTAGCGGGATGAACACCGGGGAGCTGTTTTTT.

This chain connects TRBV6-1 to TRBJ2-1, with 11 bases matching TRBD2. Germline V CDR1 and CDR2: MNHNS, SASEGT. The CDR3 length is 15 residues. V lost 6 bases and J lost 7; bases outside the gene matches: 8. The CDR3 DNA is TGTGCCAGCAGAATTCCGGGACTAGCGGCTAATGAGCAGTTCTTC. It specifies CASRIPGLAANEQFF.

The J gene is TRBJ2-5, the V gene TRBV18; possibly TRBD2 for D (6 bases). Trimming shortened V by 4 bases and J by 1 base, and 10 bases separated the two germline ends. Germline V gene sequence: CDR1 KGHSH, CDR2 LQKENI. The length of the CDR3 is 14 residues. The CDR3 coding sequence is TGTGCCAGCTCACTAGGGACTCGCCAAGAGACCCAGTACTTC. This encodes CASSLGTRQETQYF.

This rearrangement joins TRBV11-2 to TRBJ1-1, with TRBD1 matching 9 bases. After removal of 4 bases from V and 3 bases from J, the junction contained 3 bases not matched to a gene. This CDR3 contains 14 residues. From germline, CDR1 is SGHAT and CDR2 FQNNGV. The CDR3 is CASSSGQGYTEAFF. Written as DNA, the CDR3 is TGTGCCAGCAGCTCGGGACAGGGTTACACTGAAGCTTTCTTT. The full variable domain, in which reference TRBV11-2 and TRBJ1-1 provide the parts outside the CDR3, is EAGVAQSPRYKIIEKRQSVAFWCNPISGHATLYWYQQILGQGPKLLIQFQNNGVVDDSQLPKDRFSAERLKGVDSTLKIQPAKLEDSAVYLCASSSGQGYTEAFFGQGTRLTVV.

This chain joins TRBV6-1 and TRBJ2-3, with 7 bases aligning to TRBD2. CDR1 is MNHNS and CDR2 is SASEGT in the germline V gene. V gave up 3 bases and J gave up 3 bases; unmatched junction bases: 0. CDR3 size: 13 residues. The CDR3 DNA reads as TGTGCCAGCAGTGAGCGGGAGACAGATACGCAGTATTTT. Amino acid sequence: CASSERETDTQYF.

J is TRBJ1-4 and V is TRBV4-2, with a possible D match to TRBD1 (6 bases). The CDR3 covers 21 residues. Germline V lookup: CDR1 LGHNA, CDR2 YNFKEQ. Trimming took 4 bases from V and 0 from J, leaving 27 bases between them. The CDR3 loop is CASSLGSGDWGLVATNEKLFF. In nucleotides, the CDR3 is TGTGCCAGCAGCCTCGGGTCTGGGGATTGGGGGCTAGTTGCAACTAATGAAAAACTGTTTTTT.

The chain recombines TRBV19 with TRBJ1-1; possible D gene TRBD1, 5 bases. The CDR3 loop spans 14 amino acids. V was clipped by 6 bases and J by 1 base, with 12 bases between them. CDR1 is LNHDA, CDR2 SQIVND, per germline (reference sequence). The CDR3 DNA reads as TGTGCCAGTAGGGCAAAAGGGGAGAACACTGAAGCTTTCTTT. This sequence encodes CASRAKGENTEAFF.

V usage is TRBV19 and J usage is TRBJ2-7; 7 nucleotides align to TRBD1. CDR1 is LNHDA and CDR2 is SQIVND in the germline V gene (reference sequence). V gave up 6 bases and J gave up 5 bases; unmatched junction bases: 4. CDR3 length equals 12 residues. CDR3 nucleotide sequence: TGTGCCAGTAGGACAGGGATAGACGAGCAGTACTTC. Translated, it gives CASRTGIDEQYF. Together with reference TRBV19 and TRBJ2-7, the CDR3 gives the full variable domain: DGGITQSPKYLFRKEGQNVTLSCEQNLNHDAMYWYRQDPGQGLRLIYYSQIVNDFQKGDIAEGYSVSREKKESFPLTVTSAQKNPTAFYLCASRTGIDEQYFGPGTRLTVT.

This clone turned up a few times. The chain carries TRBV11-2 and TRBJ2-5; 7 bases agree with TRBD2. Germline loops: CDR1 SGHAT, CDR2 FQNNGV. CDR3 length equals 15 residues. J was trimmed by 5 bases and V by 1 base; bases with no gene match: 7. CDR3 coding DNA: TGTGCCAGCAGCTTAGGGGAGGGCCAGGCTGAGACCCAGTACTTC. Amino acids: CASSLGEGQAETQYF. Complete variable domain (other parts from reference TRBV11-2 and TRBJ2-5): EAGVAQSPRYKIIEKRQSVAFWCNPISGHATLYWYQQILGQGPKLLIQFQNNGVVDDSQLPKDRFSAERLKGVDSTLKIQPAKLEDSAVYLCASSLGEGQAETQYFGPGTRLLVL.

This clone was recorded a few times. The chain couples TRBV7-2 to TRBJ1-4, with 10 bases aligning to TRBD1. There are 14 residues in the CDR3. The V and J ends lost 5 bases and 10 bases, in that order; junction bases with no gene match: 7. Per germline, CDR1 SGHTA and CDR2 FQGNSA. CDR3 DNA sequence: TGTGCCAGCAGCCCGGGACAGGGGTCGGTAAAACTGTTTTTT. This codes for CASSPGQGSVKLFF.

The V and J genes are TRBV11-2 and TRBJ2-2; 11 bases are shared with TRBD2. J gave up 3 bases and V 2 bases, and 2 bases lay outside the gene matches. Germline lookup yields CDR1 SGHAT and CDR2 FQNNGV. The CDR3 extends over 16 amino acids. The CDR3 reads CASSLTSGSYTGELFF. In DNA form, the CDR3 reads TGTGCCAGCAGCTTAACTAGCGGGAGTTACACCGGGGAGCTGTTTTTT. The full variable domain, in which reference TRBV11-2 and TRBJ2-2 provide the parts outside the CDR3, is EAGVAQSPRYKIIEKRQSVAFWCNPISGHATLYWYQQILGQGPKLLIQFQNNGVVDDSQLPKDRFSAERLKGVDSTLKIQPAKLEDSAVYLCASSLTSGSYTGELFFGEGSRLTVL.

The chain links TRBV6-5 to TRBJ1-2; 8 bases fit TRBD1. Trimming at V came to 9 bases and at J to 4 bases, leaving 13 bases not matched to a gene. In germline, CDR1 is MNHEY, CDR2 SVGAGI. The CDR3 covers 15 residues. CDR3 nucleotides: TGTGCCAGTCATCCAGGGGTAGGACAGGGCTATGGCTACACCTTC. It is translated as CASHPGVGQGYGYTF.